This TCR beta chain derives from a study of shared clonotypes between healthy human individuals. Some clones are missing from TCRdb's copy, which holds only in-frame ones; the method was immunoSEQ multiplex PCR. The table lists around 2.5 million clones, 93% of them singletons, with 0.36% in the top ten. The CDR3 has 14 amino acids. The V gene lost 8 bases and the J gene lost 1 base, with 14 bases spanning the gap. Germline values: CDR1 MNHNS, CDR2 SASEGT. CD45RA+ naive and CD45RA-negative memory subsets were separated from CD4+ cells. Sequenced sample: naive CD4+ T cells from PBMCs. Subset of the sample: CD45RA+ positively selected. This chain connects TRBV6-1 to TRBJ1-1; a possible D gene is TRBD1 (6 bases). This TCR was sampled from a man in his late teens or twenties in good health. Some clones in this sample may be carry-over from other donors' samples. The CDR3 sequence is CASQGRQENTEAFF. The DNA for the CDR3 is TGTGCCAGCCAGGGTAGACAGGAGAACACTGAAGCTTTCTTT.